The present T cell receptor (beta chain) was sequenced within a study of OX40 agonist ivuxolimab in advanced cancers. Study-wide background: The dose of intravenous ivuxolimab that patients received every 2 weeks ranged from 0.01 to 10 mg/kg.

In its sample, this clone was seen a few times. The table came from immunoSEQ multiplex PCR; TCRdb's copy has only in-frame clones and leaves some out. This sample yields some 35,000 clones, of which 60% to 85% are seen a single time; over 20% belongs to the top ten. Autoimmune disease history or systemic immunosuppression disqualified patients. The receptor was derived from an adult with an advanced solid tumor such as melanoma, head and neck, liver or kidney cancer. The material sequenced was CD4+ or CD8+ T cells sorted from blood, taken in a trial of the OX40 agonist ivuxolimab.

CDR3: CASSPATSGVYEQYF. CDR3 sequence (DNA): TGTGCCAGCAGCCCCGCGACTAGCGGGGTGTACGAGCAGTACTTC. The rearrangement links TRBV28 to TRBJ2-7; TRBD2 aligns across 11 bases. Per germline, CDR1 MDHEN and CDR2 SYDVKM. With V trimmed by 6 bases and J by 4 bases, 8 bases remained unmatched. The CDR3 has 15 residues.